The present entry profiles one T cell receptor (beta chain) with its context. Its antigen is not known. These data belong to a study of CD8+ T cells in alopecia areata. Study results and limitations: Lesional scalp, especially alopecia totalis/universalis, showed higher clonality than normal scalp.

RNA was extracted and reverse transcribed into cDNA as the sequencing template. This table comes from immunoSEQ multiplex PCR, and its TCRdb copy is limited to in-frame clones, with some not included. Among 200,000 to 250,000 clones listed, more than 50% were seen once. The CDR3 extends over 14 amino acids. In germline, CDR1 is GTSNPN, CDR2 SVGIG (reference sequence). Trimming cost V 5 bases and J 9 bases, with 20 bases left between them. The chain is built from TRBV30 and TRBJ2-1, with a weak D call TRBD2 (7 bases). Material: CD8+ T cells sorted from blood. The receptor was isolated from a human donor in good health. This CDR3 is CAWAATGGRGEQFF. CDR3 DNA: TGTGCCTGGGCGGCAACGGGGGGCCGGGGTGAGCAGTTCTTC. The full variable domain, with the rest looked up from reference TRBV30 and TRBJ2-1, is SQTIHQWPATLVQPVGSPLSLECTVEGTSNPNLYWYRQAAGRGLQLLFYSVGIGQISSEVPQNLSASRPQDRQFILSSKKLLLSDSGFYLCAWAATGGRGEQFFGPGTRLTVL.